This TCR beta chain is from a study of blood T cell repertoires in COVID-19 (TCRdb year 2020). About the investigation overall: Collaborator samples came from the United States, Italy and Spain and covered acute and convalescent phases of COVID-19. The prospective study material was composed of cDNA or gDNA derived from T cells, B-cell-depleted T cells, or PBMCs. A de-identified subject ID, COVID-19 status, age in years and sex were almost always included in the sample metadata. Where available, HLA class I and class II types were taken from metadata supplied by the sample provider and were not determined by assay-based typing. A freely available public database, intended as a resource for researchers studying the immune response to SARS-CoV-2, is where the repertoires were released. The samples were drawn from the first 160 participants of the ongoing ImmuneRACE study and from more than 1,000 subjects provided by 6 global collaborators. Subjects who had been exposed to COVID-19, were actively infected with it, or had recovered from it provided the deeply sampled blood TCRbeta repertoires that made up the dataset. Summary of the overall study and its limitations: How much clinical and demographic metadata was included differed by source and by participant, and the metadata was provided uncurated.

Participants in the prospective study were aged roughly 18 to 95 years, lived in about two dozen United States geographic areas, and enrolled through a virtual design. To assign participants to cohorts, the prospective study relied on clinical history that participants themselves reported in a screening survey and a study questionnaire. In the prospective study, whole blood, serum and a nasopharyngeal or oropharyngeal swab were collected from each participant by mobile phlebotomists. Over a roughly two-month period, participants in the prospective study had the option of providing additional blood draws and questionnaires. Prospective study blood samples were shipped either frozen or at room temperature before DNA extraction. TCRbeta CDR3 regions were amplified from genomic DNA using the immunoSEQ Assay, a bias-controlled multiplex PCR. For the original study's pipeline: Nucleated cell counts per sample were estimated from amplification of reference gene primers within the assay. Sequence reads were collapsed and filtered to measure the absolute abundance of every unique TCRbeta CDR3 rearrangement. For each sample, productive Simpson clonality was calculated by taking the square root of Simpson's diversity index across productive rearrangements. What TCRdb holds here is the immuneACCESS table cut down to in-frame rearrangements. Part of the clones is not present; checked against another copy, under half of the missing clones reflect an unresolved V gene, and the others are unexplained. The V and J calls and clone size were taken over from that table, and D and trimming were inferred from the DNA. This sample gives some 260,000 clones in total; 87% of them show up just once. Roughly 6.3% of the sample rests with the top ten.

CDR1 SNHLY and CDR2 FYNNEI are derived from the germline V gene. Trimming removed 8 bases from V and 6 bases from J; the gene matches leave 14 bases unexplained. Including cysteine and phenylalanine, the CDR3 has 15 amino acids. Of all the DNA, just the CDR3 is kept, 45 bases in frame from base 1. In the case of this clone: What antigen it recognizes has not been identified. No base-level quality is on record; no much larger clone is a single base apart.

This sequence uses TRBV2 and TRBJ2-3, with TRBD2 identical over 7 junction bases. Sequenced material: PBMCs or T cells enriched from blood (not recorded which). This clonotype originated in a woman in her twenties or thirties with acute COVID-19. CDR3 protein: CASRRGGGSADTQYF. Here is the DNA: TGTGCCAGCCGCCGCGGGGGAGGGTCTGCGGATACGCAGTATTTT.